This entry lists 26 T cell receptor beta chains sequenced from one sample in a study of post-analysis software for immune sequencing data (dated by TCRdb to the mid-2010s). What the work shows at the level of the full study, not this receptor alone: Significantly higher frequencies in patients than in controls were found for roughly 5 TRBV segments, including TRBV5-6, TRBV5-1 and TRBV20-1.

The library was prepared using PCR. Sequenced using an Illumina HiSeq 2500. To reduce PCR and sequencing biases, unique molecular identifiers were built into the TCR beta cDNA libraries. Clones were called with MiXCR by TCRdb after fastp trimmed the public reads at Q25, and only in-frame beta chains were retained. All rows with the same CDR3 protein become a single entry with the most common DNA and genes. This sample is represented by about 540,000 distinct CDR3 sequences; around 31% of them were singletons. About 5.6% of the sample comes from the top ten. Their target antigens are unknown. Sequences were obtained from blood. Receptors originate from a girl between 2 and 17 years old with multiple sclerosis.

This clonotype was recorded a few times. The DNA for the CDR3 is TGTGCCAGCGTTATCCAGTTCGGTGGCTACACCTTC. Protein product: CASVIQFGGYTF. The J gene is TRBJ1-2, the V gene TRBV2; unclear D gene. The germline V gene encodes CDR1 SNHLY and CDR2 FYNNEI. V lost 8 bases to trimming and J lost 7 bases, with 14 bases between them. This CDR3 spans 12 amino acids.

There are a few counts of this clonotype. The rearrangement joins TRBV2 to TRBJ1-2; unclear D gene. The CDR3 length is 14 residues. The V end was cut by 2 bases, the J end by 2 bases, with 9 bases between. Germline values: CDR1 SNHLY, CDR2 FYNNEI. CDR3 coding DNA: TGTGCCAGCAGTGAATTCGACGGAAACTATGGCTACACCTTC. Translated, it gives CASSEFDGNYGYTF.

Here the CDR3 reads CSARRLAGGVDEQFF. CDR3 DNA sequence: TGCAGTGCTAGAAGACTAGCGGGGGGTGTGGATGAGCAGTTCTTC. The chain couples TRBV20-1 to TRBJ2-1; 13 nucleotides line up with TRBD2. CDR3 length: 15 amino acids. Unmatched junction bases numbered 6, after V lost 2 bases and J lost 8 bases. Germline CDR1 reads DFQATT; CDR2 reads SNEGSKA (reference sequence).

The chain employs TRBV2 and TRBJ2-5; TRBD1 aligns across 8 bases. This CDR3 has 13 amino acids. J lost 4 bases, V lost 5 bases, and 3 bases had no gene match. Germline loops: CDR1 SNHLY, CDR2 FYNNEI. The CDR3 reads CASSWQGAETQYF. CDR3 in DNA: TGTGCCAGCAGTTGGCAGGGGGCAGAGACCCAGTACTTC.

This clonotype has a handful of counts. J is TRBJ2-3 and V is TRBV2; D gene uncertain. CDR3 length equals 12 residues. V shed 3 bases and J shed 2 bases, with 3 bases lying between them. Germline V CDR1 and CDR2: SNHLY, FYNNEI. CDR3 protein: CASSEDTDTQYF. CDR3 sequence (DNA): TGTGCCAGCAGTGAGGACACAGATACGCAGTATTTT.

Comment on this clonotype: One end of the junction does not line up with germline, which may come from a read error. The genes are TRBV6-6 and TRBJ1-5; D not resolved. This CDR3 is built from 14 residues. Germline-derived CDR1 and CDR2 are MNHNY and SVGAGI (reference sequence). The CDR3 is CASSDIRGAQSQHF. The CDR3 DNA sequence: TGTGCCAGCAGCGATATACGGGGAGCTCAGTCCCAGCATTTT.

The chain carries TRBV29-1 and TRBJ2-7, with D possibly matching TRBD1 (5 bases). Germline CDR1 reads SQVTM; CDR2 reads ANQGSEA. With 6 bases removed from V and 2 bases from J, the gap between germline ends came to 14 bases. The CDR3 totals 13 residues. The CDR3 bases are TGCAGCGTCCAAGGCGCAGGGCCCTACGAGCAGTACTTC. Translation: CSVQGAGPYEQYF.

In this sample, this clonotype turned up a few times. V and J are TRBV7-2 and TRBJ2-7; the D gene is possibly TRBD1 (6 bases). CDR3 length: 14 residues. Germline CDR1 is SGHTA and CDR2 is FQGNSA. V was cut by 5 bases and J by 3 bases, with 14 bases left in between. CDR3 amino acids: CASSPGQSYYEQYF. The DNA of the CDR3 is TGTGCCAGCAGCCCTGGACAGTCCTACTACGAGCAGTACTTC.

This clonotype came up a few times. The J gene is TRBJ2-5, the V gene TRBV15; 7 positions match TRBD1. The germline V gene encodes CDR1 LNHNV and CDR2 YYDKDF (reference sequence). The CDR3 extends over 15 amino acids. V shed 4 bases, J shed 5 bases, and the junction held 10 bases outside the gene matches. The DNA for the CDR3 is TGTGCCACCAGCACTAGACAGGGAGTCATGGAGACCCAGTACTTC. Protein product: CATSTRQGVMETQYF.

This clonotype was seen at least ten times. The chain employs TRBV29-1 and TRBJ2-5; D gene unclear. Germline lookup yields CDR1 SQVTM and CDR2 ANQGSEA. Trimming took 5 bases from V and 5 from J, leaving 12 bases between them. CDR3 length: 12 residues. CDR3 region: CSVHSPVETQYF. The CDR3 nucleotides read TGCAGCGTTCACTCCCCAGTCGAGACCCAGTACTTC.

In its sample, this clonotype was seen a few times. The chain uses TRBV13 and TRBJ2-4; the D gene is possibly TRBD2 (6 bases). Deletions cut 5 bases from V and 8 bases from J, with 10 bases between. The CDR3 is 12 amino acids. Per the germline V gene, CDR1 is PRHDT and CDR2 is FYEKMQ (reference sequence). The CDR3 sequence: CASSLKRDIQYF. The CDR3 DNA sequence: TGTGCCAGCAGCCTAAAGCGGGACATTCAGTACTTC. The complete variable domain, with remaining parts taken from reference TRBV13 and TRBJ2-4, reads AAGVIQSPRHLIKEKRETATLKCYPIPRHDTVYWYQQGPGQDPQFLISFYEKMQSDKGSIPDRFSAQQFSDYHSELNMSSLELGDSALYFCASSLKRDIQYFGAGTRLSVL.

This clonotype was seen a handful of times. The rearrangement joins TRBV7-9 to TRBJ1-2, with D perhaps matching TRBD1 (6 bases). Trimming took off 4 bases at V and 5 bases at J, with 17 bases between the two ends. Per the germline V gene, CDR1 is SEHNR and CDR2 is FQNEAQ (reference sequence). The CDR3 loop spans 15 amino acids. The CDR3 DNA follows: TGTGCCAGCAGCTCCACTGGGGCAGGGGCATATGGCTACACCTTC. This sequence encodes CASSSTGAGAYGYTF.

The chain uses TRBV7-2 and TRBJ1-6; no firm D call. There are 15 residues in the CDR3. Looked up from germline, CDR1 is SGHTA and CDR2 is FQGNSA. Trimming pared 1 base from V and 7 bases from J, leaving 11 bases between. DNA of the CDR3: TGTGCCAGCAGCTTAGTCTGGGCGGAAAATTCACCCCTCCACTTT. Translating it yields CASSLVWAENSPLHF.

Notes on this clonotype: At one end the junction does not follow the germline gene, possibly because of a read error. This chain uses TRBV6-1 with TRBJ1-1; D remains ambiguous. Germline-derived CDR1 and CDR2 are MNHNS and SASEGT. This CDR3 is built from 14 residues. The CDR3 region is CASSDFSGNPEAFF. CDR3 coding DNA: TGTGCCAGCAGTGATTTTTCGGGGAACCCTGAAGCTTTCTTT.

The V gene is TRBV20-1, the J gene TRBJ2-7, with D possibly being TRBD1 (6 bases). The CDR3 consists of 16 residues. The V end lost 0 bases, the J end lost 3 bases, and 18 bases lay between the germline ends. Germline V gives CDR1 DFQATT, CDR2 SNEGSKA (reference sequence). This CDR3 is CSARDPSSTGYYEQYF. In DNA, the CDR3 is TGCAGTGCTAGAGATCCCTCCTCGACAGGATACTACGAGCAGTACTTC.

There are a few counts of this clonotype. This chain joins TRBV10-3 and TRBJ1-1; tentatively, D is TRBD1 (6 bases). The CDR3 totals 13 residues. CDR1 and CDR2 from the germline V gene are ENHRY and SYGVKD. V dropped 6 bases and J dropped 10 bases, with 18 bases sitting between them. As DNA, the CDR3 is TGTGCCATCAGCGGGGATACAGGGCGGAGAGCTTTCTTT. The encoded protein is CAISGDTGRRAFF.

This chain connects TRBV6-5 to TRBJ2-5; the D gene is possibly TRBD1 (6 bases). TRBJ2-7 matches the DNA end more closely, so the J call is doubtful. The CDR3 covers 14 residues. Germline V gene sequence: CDR1 MNHEY, CDR2 SVGAGI. CDR3 amino acids: CASSYSNPTGEQYF. CDR3 sequence (DNA): TGTGCCAGCAGTTACTCGAACCCGACAGGCGAGCAGTACTTC.

This clonotype was observed once. The chain is built from TRBV20-1 and TRBJ2-2; 7 bases are shared with TRBD1. The V gene end was trimmed by 2 bases and the J gene end by 9 bases; junction bases not matched to a gene: 3. There are 12 residues in the CDR3. Looked up from germline, CDR1 is DFQATT and CDR2 is SNEGSKA (reference sequence). The CDR3 loop reads CSARTGERELFF. CDR3 DNA: TGCAGTGCTAGAACAGGGGAAAGGGAGCTGTTTTTT.

The chain employs TRBV20-1 and TRBJ1-2; 8 nucleotides agree with TRBD1. The CDR3 covers 12 residues. After removal of 3 bases from V and 9 bases from J, the junction contained 6 bases not matched to a gene. The germline V gene has CDR1 DFQATT and CDR2 SNEGSKA (reference sequence). CDR3 coding DNA: TGCAGTGCTAGGGACAGGGTTTCGAGCTACACCTTC. It translates to CSARDRVSSYTF.

This clonotype has a handful of counts. CDR3 sequence (DNA): TGCGCCAGCAATAGACAGGGCTTTGAAAAACTGTTTTTT. This sequence encodes CASNRQGFEKLFF. The chain employs TRBV4-1 and TRBJ1-4, with TRBD1 identical over 7 bases. The CDR3 length is 13 residues. Germline CDR1 is MGHRA and CDR2 is YSYEKL. The ends lost 7 bases at V and 7 bases at J; junction bases unmatched: 6.

The chain is built from TRBV2 and TRBJ1-4; 7 bases align to TRBD1. CDR3 length: 15 residues. V trimming: 4 bases; J trimming: 7 bases; junction bases outside the gene matches: 9. The germline V gene encodes CDR1 SNHLY and CDR2 FYNNEI. As DNA, the CDR3 is TGTGCCAGCAGTGTAGGGGCCCGACAGGGTGAAAAACTGTTTTTT. This codes for CASSVGARQGEKLFF.

This clonotype was counted only a few times. A junction end diverges from the germline sequence, so it may reflect a read error. The V call is TRBV6-5, the J call TRBJ2-4; no reliable D call. The end of the DNA fits TRBJ2-7 better, so the J call may be wrong. This CDR3 is built from 13 residues. Germline CDR1 MNHEY, CDR2 SVGAGI. The CDR3 coding sequence is TGTGCTAGCAGTTACCCCGGAGCGACCGAGCAGTACTTC. Its protein product is CASSYPGATEQYF.

This rearrangement joins TRBV15 to TRBJ1-4, with D tentatively TRBD1 (5 bases). The CDR3 covers 18 residues. Trimming left V 0 bases short and J 5 bases short, with 19 bases between. The germline V gene encodes CDR1 LNHNV and CDR2 YYDKDF (reference sequence). In nucleotides, the CDR3 is TGTGCCACCAGCAGAGATGAGGCACGCCGGGGGTCCAATGAAAAACTGTTTTTT. It specifies CATSRDEARRGSNEKLFF.

Only a few counts were recorded for this clonotype. This sequence joins TRBV13 and TRBJ1-1; TRBD1 agrees at 7 bases. The CDR3 sequence is 15 residues long. Germline CDR1 and CDR2: PRHDT and FYEKMQ (reference sequence). V dropped 5 bases and J dropped 6; count of bases not matched to a gene: 12. The CDR3: CASSPTGFRESEAFF. The CDR3 region has the DNA TGTGCCAGCAGCCCGACAGGGTTTAGGGAGTCTGAAGCTTTCTTT.

The chain carries TRBV9 and TRBJ2-1, with 9 bases matching TRBD1. Trimming cost V 3 bases and J 6 bases; bases outside gene matches: 10. This CDR3 contains 16 residues. CDR1 SGDLS and CDR2 YYNGEE come from the germline V gene. The CDR3 reads CASSGRPGQGINEQFF. The CDR3 DNA sequence: TGTGCCAGCAGCGGAAGACCGGGACAGGGAATCAATGAGCAGTTCTTC.

This clonotype was found many times. The CDR3 DNA reads as TGTGCCAGCAGCTTTCCGACTAGCGGGGGAGGGACAGATACGCAGTATTTT. This encodes CASSFPTSGGGTDTQYF. The rearrangement uses TRBV7-2 and TRBJ2-3; 12 positions match TRBD2. V lost 3 bases to trimming and J lost 3 bases; unmatched junction nucleotides: 7. The CDR3 runs to 17 residues. Germline CDR1 is SGHTA and CDR2 is FQGNSA.